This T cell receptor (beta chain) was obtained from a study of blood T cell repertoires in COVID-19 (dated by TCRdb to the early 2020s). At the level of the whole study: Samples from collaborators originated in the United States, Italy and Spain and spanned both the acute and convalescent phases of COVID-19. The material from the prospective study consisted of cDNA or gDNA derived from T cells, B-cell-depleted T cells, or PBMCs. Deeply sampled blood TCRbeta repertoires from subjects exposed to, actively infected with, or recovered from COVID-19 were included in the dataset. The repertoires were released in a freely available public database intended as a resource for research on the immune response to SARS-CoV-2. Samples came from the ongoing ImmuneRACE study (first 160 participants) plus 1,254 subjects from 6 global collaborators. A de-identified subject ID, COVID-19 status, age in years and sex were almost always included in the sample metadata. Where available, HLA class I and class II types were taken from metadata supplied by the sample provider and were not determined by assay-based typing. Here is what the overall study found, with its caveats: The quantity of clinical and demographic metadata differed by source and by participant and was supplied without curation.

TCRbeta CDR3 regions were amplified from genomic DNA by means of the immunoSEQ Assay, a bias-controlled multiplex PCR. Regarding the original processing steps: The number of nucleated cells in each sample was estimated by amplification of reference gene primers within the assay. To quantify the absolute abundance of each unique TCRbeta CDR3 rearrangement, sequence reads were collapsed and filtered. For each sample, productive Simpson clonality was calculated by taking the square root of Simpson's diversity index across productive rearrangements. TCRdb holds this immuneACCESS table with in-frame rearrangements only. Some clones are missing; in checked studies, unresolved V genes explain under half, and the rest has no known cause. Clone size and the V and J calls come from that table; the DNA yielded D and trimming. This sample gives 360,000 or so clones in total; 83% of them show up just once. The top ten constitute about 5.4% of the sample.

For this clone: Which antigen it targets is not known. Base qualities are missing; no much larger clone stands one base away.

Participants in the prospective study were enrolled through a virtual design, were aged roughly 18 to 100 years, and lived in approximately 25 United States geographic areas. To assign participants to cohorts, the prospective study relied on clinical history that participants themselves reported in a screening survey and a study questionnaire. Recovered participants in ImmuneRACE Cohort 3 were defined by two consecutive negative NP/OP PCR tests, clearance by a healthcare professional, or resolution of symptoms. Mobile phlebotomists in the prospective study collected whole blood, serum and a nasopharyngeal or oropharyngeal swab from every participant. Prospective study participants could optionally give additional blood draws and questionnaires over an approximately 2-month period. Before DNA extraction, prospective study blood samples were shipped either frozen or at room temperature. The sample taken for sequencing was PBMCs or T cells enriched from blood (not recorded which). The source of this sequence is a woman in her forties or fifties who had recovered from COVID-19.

The DNA sequence follows: TGTGCCAGCAGCTTCGCCCTCCAGGGCTACACCTTC. Its coded protein is CASSFALQGYTF. This chain is built from TRBV7-9 and TRBJ1-2; no D gene is confidently identified. As encoded in the germline V gene (reference sequence), CDR1 is SEHNR while CDR2 is FQNEAQ. The CDR3 goes from the cysteine to the phenylalanine over 12 residues. Only the CDR3 portion is preserved as DNA: 36 bases, with reading frame beginning at the first base. Relative to germline, V is 3 bases shorter and J is 8 bases shorter, with 10 bases between their ends.